This TCR beta chain was sequenced for a study of T-cell reconstitution after alpha-beta-depleted transplantation in children listed by TCRdb under 2016. Regarding the study in general: Using TCR repertoire profiling, the study followed T-cell immune reconstitution in a quantitative way in children after TCRalphabeta/CD19-depleted allogeneic hematopoietic cell transplantation. General study outcomes and caveats: The apparently early recovery of alphabetaT-cell counts about two months after transplant reportedly depended on only several hundred rapidly expanded clones that came from non-depleted graft cells. The frequencies of hyperexpanded clones fell over the following months, and after one year, T-cell counts and TCRbeta diversity were mostly attributed to newly produced T cells. In some patients, the high TCRbeta diversity seen at day 60 was put down to recipient T cells and intrathymic progenitors that had survived conditioning.

CDR1 and CDR2, looked up from the germline V gene (reference sequence), are MNHEY and SMNVEV. From the cysteine up to the phenylalanine, the CDR3 has a length of 13 residues. Of all the DNA, just the CDR3 is kept, 39 bases in frame from base 1. The germline ends are 13 bases apart after V is trimmed by 2 bases and J by 9 bases. This sample's treatment or condition label indicates: allogeneic hematopoietic cell transplantation with graft depleted of TCRalphabeta T cells and CD19 B cells. The transplant recipients were children given TCRalphabeta/CD19-depleted allogeneic hematopoietic cell grafts. This clonotype was recorded a few times. No cognate antigen has been identified for it. No base-level quality is on record; no much larger clone is a single base apart. Preparation of the library involved PCR. The run used an Illumina HiSeq 2500. Molecular barcoding was employed in the preparation of TCR libraries, with unique molecular identifiers being used to normalize TCRbeta repertoire quantification. TCRdb cleaned the public reads at Q25 with fastp, built clones with MiXCR and kept in-frame beta chains. CDR3 protein duplicates are merged, each entry listing the most common genes and DNA. The sample has 250,000 to 350,000 distinct CDR3 sequences on record, approximately 23% of them singletons. Approximately 11% of the sample lies in the top ten.

This clonotype was obtained from a male patient younger than 18 who had a stem cell transplant for acute lymphoblastic leukemia, so the T cells may come from the graft donor. The source material was PBMCs, mostly from graft donor cells, sampled 180 days after TCRalphabeta/CD19-depleted stem cell transplant. This sequence uses TRBV27 and TRBJ2-5; TRBD2 is perhaps the D gene, given 5 matching bases. CDR3 loop: CASSLASRDAQYF. Here is the DNA: TGTGCCAGCAGTTTAGCCTCGAGGGATGCCCAGTACTTC.